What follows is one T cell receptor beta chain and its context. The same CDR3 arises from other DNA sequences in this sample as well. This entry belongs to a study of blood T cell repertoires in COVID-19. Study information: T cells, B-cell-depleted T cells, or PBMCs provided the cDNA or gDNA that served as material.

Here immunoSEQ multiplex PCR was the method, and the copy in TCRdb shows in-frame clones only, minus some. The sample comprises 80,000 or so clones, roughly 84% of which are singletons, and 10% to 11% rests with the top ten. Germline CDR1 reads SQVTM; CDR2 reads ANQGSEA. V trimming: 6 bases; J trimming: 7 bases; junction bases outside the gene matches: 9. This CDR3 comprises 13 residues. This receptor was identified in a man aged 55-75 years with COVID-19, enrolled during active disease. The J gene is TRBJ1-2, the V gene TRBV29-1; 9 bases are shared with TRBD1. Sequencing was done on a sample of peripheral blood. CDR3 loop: CSVTPGQGSGYTF. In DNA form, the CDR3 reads TGCAGCGTGACCCCGGGACAGGGTAGTGGCTACACCTTC.